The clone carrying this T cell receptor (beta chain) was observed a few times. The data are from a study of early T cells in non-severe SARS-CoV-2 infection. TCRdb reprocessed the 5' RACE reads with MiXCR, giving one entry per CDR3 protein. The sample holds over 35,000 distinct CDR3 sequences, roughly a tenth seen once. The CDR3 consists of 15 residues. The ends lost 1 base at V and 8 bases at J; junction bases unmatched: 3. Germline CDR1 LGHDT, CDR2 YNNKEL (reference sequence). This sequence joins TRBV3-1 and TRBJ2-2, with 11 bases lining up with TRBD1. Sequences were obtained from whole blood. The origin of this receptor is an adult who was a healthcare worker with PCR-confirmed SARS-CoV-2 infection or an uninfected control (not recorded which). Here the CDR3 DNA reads TGTGCCAGCAGCCAAGCGGACAGGGGGCGAGGGGAGCTGTTTTTT. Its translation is CASSQADRGRGELFF.